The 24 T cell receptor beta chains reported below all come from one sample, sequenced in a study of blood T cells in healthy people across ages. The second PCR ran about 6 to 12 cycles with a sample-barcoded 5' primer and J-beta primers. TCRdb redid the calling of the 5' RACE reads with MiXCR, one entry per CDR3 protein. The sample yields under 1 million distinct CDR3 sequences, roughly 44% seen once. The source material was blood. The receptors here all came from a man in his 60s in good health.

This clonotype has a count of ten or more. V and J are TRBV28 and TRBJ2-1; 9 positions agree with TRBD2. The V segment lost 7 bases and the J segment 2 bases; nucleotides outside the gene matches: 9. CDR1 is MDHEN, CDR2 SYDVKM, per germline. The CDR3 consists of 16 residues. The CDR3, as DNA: TGTGCCAGCAAACCACAGCGGGGGGATACCTACAATGAGCAGTTCTTC. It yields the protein CASKPQRGDTYNEQFF.

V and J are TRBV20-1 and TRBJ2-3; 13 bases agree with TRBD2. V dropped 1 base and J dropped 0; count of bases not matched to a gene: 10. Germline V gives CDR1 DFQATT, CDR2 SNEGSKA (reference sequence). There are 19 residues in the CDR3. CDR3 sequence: CSARAGLAGDKTSTDTQYF. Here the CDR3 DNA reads TGCAGTGCTAGAGCAGGACTAGCGGGGGACAAAACTAGCACAGATACGCAGTATTTT.

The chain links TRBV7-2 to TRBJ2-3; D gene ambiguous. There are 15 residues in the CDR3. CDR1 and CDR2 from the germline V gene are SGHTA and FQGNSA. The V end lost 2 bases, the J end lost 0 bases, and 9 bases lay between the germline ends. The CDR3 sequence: CASSLRELSTDTQYF. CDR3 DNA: TGTGCCAGCAGCTTAAGGGAACTTAGCACAGATACGCAGTATTTT.

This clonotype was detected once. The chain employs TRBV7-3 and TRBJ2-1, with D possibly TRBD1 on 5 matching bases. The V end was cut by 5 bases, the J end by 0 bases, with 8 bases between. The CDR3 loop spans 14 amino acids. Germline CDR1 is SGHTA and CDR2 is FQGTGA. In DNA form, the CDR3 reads TGTGCCAGCAGCGTCGACAGCTCCTACAATGAGCAGTTCTTC. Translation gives CASSVDSSYNEQFF.

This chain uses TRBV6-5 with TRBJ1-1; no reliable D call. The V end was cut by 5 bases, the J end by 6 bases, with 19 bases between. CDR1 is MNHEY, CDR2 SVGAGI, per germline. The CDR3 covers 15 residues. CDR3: CASSPSPQVQAEAFF. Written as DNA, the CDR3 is TGTGCCAGCAGTCCGAGTCCCCAGGTTCAGGCTGAAGCTTTCTTT.

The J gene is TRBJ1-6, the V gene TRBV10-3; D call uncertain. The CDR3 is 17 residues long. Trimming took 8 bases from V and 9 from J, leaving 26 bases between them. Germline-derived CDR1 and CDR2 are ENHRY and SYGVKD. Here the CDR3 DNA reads TGTGCCATCCGTCCGCGGGAGGGAGGCGACCACGTTTCACCCCTCCACTTT. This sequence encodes CAIRPREGGDHVSPLHF.

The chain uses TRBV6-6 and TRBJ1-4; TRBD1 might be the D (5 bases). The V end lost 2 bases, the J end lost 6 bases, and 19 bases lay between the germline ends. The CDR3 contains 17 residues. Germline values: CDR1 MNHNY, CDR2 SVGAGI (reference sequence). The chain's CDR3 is CASSYRFRPGLDEKLFF. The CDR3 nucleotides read TGTGCCAGCAGTTACCGATTCCGTCCGGGACTGGATGAAAAACTGTTTTTT.

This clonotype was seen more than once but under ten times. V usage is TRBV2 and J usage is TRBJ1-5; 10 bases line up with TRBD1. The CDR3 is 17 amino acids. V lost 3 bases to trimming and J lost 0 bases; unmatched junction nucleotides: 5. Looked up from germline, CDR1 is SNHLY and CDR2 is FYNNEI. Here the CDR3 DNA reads TGTGCCAGCAGTGAGGGACAGGGGTCCTATAGCAATCAGCCCCAGCATTTT. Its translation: CASSEGQGSYSNQPQHF.

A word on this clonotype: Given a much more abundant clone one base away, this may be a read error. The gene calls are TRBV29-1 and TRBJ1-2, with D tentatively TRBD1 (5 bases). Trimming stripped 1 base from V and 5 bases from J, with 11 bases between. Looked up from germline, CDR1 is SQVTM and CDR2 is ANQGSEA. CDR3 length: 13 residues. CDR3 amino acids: CSVEGGTRYGYTF. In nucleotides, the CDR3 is TGCAGCGTTGAAGGCGGGACTCGATATGGCTACACCTTC.

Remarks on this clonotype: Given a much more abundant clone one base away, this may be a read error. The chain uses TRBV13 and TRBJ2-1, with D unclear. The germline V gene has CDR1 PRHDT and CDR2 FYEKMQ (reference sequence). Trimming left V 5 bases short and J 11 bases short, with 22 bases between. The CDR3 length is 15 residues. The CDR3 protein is CASSPWTVHKNKQFF. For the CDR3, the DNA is TGTGCCAGCAGCCCCTGGACGGTGCATAAAAATAAGCAGTTCTTC.

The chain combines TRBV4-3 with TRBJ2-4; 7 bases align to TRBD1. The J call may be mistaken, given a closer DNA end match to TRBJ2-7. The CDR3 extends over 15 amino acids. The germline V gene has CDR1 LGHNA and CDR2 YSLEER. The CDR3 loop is CASSQEDRTLYEQYF. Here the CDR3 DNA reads TGCGCCAGCAGCCAAGAGGACAGGACCCTCTACGAGCAGTACTTC.

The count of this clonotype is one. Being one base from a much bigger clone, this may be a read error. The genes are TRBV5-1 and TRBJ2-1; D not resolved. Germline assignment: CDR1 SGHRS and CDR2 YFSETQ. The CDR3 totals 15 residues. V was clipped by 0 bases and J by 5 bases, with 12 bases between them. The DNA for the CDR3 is TGCGCCAGCAGCTTGGTGGGGTCAGGCGACAATGAGCAGTTCTTC. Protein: CASSLVGSGDNEQFF. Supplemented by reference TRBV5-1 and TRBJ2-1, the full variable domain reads KAGVTQTPRYLIKTRGQQVTLSCSPISGHRSVSWYQQTPGQGLQFLFEYFSETQRNKGNFPGRFSGRQFSNSRSEMNVSTLELGDSALYLCASSLVGSGDNEQFFGPGTRLTVL.

The CDR3 loop reads CSVVRDREEAFF. For the CDR3, the DNA is TGCAGCGTTGTTCGGGACAGGGAAGAAGCTTTCTTT. The V call is TRBV29-1, the J call TRBJ1-1; 9 nucleotides agree with TRBD1. Germline V gene sequence: CDR1 SQVTM, CDR2 ANQGSEA. The CDR3 extends over 12 amino acids. V was pared by 4 bases and J by 8 bases, with 5 bases of the junction left unmatched.

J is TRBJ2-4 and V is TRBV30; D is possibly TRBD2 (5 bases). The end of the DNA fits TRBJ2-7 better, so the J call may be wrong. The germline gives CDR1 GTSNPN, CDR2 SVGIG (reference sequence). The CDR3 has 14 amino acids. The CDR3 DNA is TGTGCCTGGACCCCTGGGAGTCACCTCTACGAGCAGTACTTC. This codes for CAWTPGSHLYEQYF.

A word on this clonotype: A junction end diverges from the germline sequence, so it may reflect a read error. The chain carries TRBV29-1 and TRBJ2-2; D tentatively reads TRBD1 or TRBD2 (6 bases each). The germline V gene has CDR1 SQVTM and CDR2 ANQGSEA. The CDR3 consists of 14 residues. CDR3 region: CSVEPGANTVELFF. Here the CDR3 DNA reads TGCAGCGTTGAACCGGGGGCGAACACCGTGGAGCTGTTTTTT.

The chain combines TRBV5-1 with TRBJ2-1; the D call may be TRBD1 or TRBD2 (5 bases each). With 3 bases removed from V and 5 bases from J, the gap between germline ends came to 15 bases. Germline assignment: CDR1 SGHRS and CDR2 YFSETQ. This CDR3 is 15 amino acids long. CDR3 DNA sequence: TGCGCCAGCAGCTGGGGACCGACAACCAACAATGAGCAGTTCTTC. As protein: CASSWGPTTNNEQFF.

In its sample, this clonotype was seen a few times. This CDR3 is CASSKVPTGPTNSNQPQHF. CDR3 coding DNA: TGTGCCAGCAGCAAAGTACCCACCGGCCCCACAAATAGCAATCAGCCCCAGCATTTT. The chain links TRBV21-1 to TRBJ1-5; the DNA was not compared with TRBD1, the D call given in the table. TRBV21-1 is a documented pseudogene. The CDR3 spans 19 residues.

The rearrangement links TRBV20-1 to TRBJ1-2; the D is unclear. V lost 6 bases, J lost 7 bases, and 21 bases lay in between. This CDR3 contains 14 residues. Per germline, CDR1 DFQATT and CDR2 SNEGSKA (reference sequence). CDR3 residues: CSAPDPGRAVGYTF. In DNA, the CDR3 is TGCAGTGCCCCGGACCCGGGGAGGGCCGTTGGCTACACCTTC.

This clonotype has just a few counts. The CDR3 sequence is CASSPRAPEKLFF. CDR3 bases: TGTGCCAGCAGCCCCAGGGCCCCCGAAAAACTGTTTTTT. The rearrangement uses TRBV28 and TRBJ1-4, with D maybe TRBD1 (5 bases). The CDR3 runs 13 residues. With 6 bases removed from V and 8 bases from J, the gap between germline ends came to 13 bases. Germline lookup yields CDR1 MDHEN and CDR2 SYDVKM.

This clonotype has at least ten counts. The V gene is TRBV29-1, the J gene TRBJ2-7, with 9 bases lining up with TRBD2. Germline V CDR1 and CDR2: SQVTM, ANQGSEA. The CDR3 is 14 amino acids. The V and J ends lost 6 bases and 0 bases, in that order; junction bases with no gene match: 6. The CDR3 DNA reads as TGCAGCGTCATAGCGGGGGCGAGCTCCTACGAGCAGTACTTC. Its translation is CSVIAGASSYEQYF.

The CDR3 sequence is CASSFQGILYNEQFF. The CDR3 region has the DNA TGTGCCAGCAGCTTCCAGGGGATCCTCTACAATGAGCAGTTCTTC. V usage is TRBV7-2 and J usage is TRBJ2-1; tentatively, D is TRBD1 (6 bases). The germline gives CDR1 SGHTA, CDR2 FQGNSA. This CDR3 comprises 15 residues. V was clipped by 3 bases and J by 3 bases, with 12 bases between them.

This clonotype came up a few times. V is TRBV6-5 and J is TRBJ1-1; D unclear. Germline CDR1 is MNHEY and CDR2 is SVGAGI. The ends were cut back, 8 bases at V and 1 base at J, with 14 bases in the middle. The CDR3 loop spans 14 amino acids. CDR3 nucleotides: TGTGCCAGCGCGACCGGTAGAGGGAACACTGAAGCTTTCTTT. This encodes CASATGRGNTEAFF.

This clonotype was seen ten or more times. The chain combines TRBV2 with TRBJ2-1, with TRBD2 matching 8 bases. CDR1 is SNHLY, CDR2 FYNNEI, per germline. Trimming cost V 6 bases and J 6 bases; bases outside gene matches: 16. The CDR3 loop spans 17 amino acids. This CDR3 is CASRDVSGGGSANEQFF. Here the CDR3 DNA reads TGTGCCAGCAGAGATGTATCCGGCGGGGGGTCTGCCAATGAGCAGTTCTTC.

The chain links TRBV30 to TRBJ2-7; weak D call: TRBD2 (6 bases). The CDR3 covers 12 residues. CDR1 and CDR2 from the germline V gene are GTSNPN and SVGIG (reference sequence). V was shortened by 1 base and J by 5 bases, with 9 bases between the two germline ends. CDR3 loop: CAWSAGRNEQYF. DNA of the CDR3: TGTGCCTGGAGTGCTGGGAGGAACGAGCAGTACTTC.